This T cell receptor (beta chain) was observed in a study of T cells in Graves' hyperthyroidism and ophthalmopathy. Amplification targeted TCR beta CDR3 regions from RNA transcripts. HTBI primers were employed in a first-round RT-PCR of the TCR CDR3. Using its own MiXCR run on the multiplex PCR reads, TCRdb lists one record per CDR3 protein. The table has over 300,000 distinct CDR3 sequences, about 14% seen once. Graves' hyperthyroidism showing no ophthalmopathy progression within 18 months was considered stable. Together with thyroid ultrasound, orbital computed tomography, serum thyroxine and TRAb, clinical symptoms were used for diagnoses. The CDR3 contains 17 residues. V lost 4 bases, J lost 2 bases, and 11 bases stayed unmatched. CDR1 is LNHDA, CDR2 SQIVND, per germline (reference sequence).

Sequencing was performed on blood. The clonotype was recovered from a woman aged 60 to 75 with Graves' hyperthyroidism. V usage is TRBV19 and J usage is TRBJ1-5; 7 nucleotides line up with TRBD1. CDR3 in DNA: TGTGCCAGTAGTACGCCCACAGGGGAAAGAGGCAATCAGCCCCAGCATTTT. This codes for CASSTPTGERGNQPQHF. Filled out from reference TRBV19 and TRBJ1-5, the complete variable domain reads DGGITQSPKYLFRKEGQNVTLSCEQNLNHDAMYWYRQDPGQGLRLIYYSQIVNDFQKGDIAEGYSVSREKKESFPLTVTSAQKNPTAFYLCASSTPTGERGNQPQHFGDGTRLSIL.